Following are 10 T cell receptor beta chains from one sample sequenced in a study of shared clonotypes between healthy human individuals. Here immunoSEQ multiplex PCR was the method, and the copy in TCRdb shows in-frame clones only, minus some. Of some 490,000 clones in the sample, 65% to 85% were seen once. Sequences were obtained from PBMCs. The origin of the receptors is a middle-aged woman in good health. Some clones in this sample may be carry-over from other donors' samples.

The CDR3 region has the DNA TGCGCCAGCAGCCTCAACAGTGCAACTAATGAAAAACTGTTTTTT. It codes for CASSLNSATNEKLFF. V gene TRBV5-1 combines with J gene TRBJ1-4; D is undetermined. CDR1 and CDR2 from the germline V gene are SGHRS and YFSETQ. The CDR3 runs 15 residues. Trimming removed 4 bases at V and 0 bases at J, with 10 bases between. The variable domain in full, with the rest retrieved from reference TRBV5-1 and TRBJ1-4, is KAGVTQTPRYLIKTRGQQVTLSCSPISGHRSVSWYQQTPGQGLQFLFEYFSETQRNKGNFPGRFSGRQFSNSRSEMNVSTLELGDSALYLCASSLNSATNEKLFFGSGTQLSVL.

This chain uses TRBV7-9 with TRBJ2-1, with D hard to call. With 5 bases removed from V and 5 bases from J, the gap between germline ends came to 10 bases. The germline V gene has CDR1 SEHNR and CDR2 FQNEAQ (reference sequence). The CDR3 consists of 13 residues. The CDR3: CASSVGVNNEQFF. CDR3 bases: TGTGCCAGCAGCGTAGGCGTCAACAATGAGCAGTTCTTC.

This chain links TRBV30 with TRBJ2-2, with D perhaps matching TRBD1 or TRBD2 (5 bases each). Trimming shortened V by 5 bases and J by 6 bases, and 16 bases separated the two germline ends. The CDR3 runs 14 residues. Germline V gives CDR1 GTSNPN, CDR2 SVGIG (reference sequence). CDR3 bases: TGTGCCTGGGGGGGTAGCTCCTATGCCGGGGAGCTGTTTTTT. Translated, it gives CAWGGSSYAGELFF.

The CDR3 DNA reads as TGCAGCGCCTCCTTGAGCGGGGCGGAGACCCAGTACTTC. It codes for CSASLSGAETQYF. V gene TRBV29-1 combines with J gene TRBJ2-5; the match to TRBD2 covers 7 bases. The CDR3 runs to 13 residues. Germline trimming cut 7 bases from V and 5 bases from J; bases unmatched to any gene: 10. Germline V gene data show CDR1 as SQVTM and CDR2 as ANQGSEA.

In regard to this clone: One junction end disagrees with the germline gene, perhaps due to a read error. The rearrangement uses TRBV6-1 and TRBJ1-2; D unresolved. CDR1 MNHNS and CDR2 SASEGT come from the germline V gene. The CDR3 loop spans 17 amino acids. The CDR3: CASNEGLLLILLYGYTF. DNA of the CDR3: TGTGCCAGCAATGAAGGCCTTCTTTTAATTCTTCTCTATGGCTACACCTTC.

The chain uses TRBV18 and TRBJ2-1, with TRBD1 as a possible D gene (5 bases). The germline CDR1 and CDR2 sequences are KGHSH and LQKENI. Trimming stripped 0 bases from V and 6 bases from J, with 12 bases between. The CDR3 is 15 amino acids. The CDR3 region has the DNA TGTGCCAGCTCACCACCAAACAGGATGGGCAATGAGCAGTTCTTC. This gives the protein CASSPPNRMGNEQFF.

The chain links TRBV27 to TRBJ2-7, with 12 nucleotides matching TRBD2. The CDR3 consists of 15 residues. Germline V gene lookup returns CDR1 MNHEY and CDR2 SMNVEV (reference sequence). V trimming: 6 bases; J trimming: 2 bases; junction bases outside the gene matches: 5. The CDR3 spells CASRRTSGNPYEQYF. The CDR3 nucleotides are TGTGCCAGCAGGAGGACTAGCGGGAACCCCTACGAGCAGTACTTC.

The chain couples TRBV19 to TRBJ1-5; D possibly corresponds to TRBD1 (6 bases). This CDR3 region has 12 residues. Germline CDR1 is LNHDA and CDR2 is SQIVND (reference sequence). V gave up 7 bases and J gave up 4 bases, with 8 bases separating them. This CDR3 reads CASNDRNQPQHF. The CDR3 nucleotides are TGTGCCAGTAACGACAGGAATCAGCCCCAGCATTTT.

The chain joins TRBV9 to TRBJ2-2; 8 nucleotides agree with TRBD2. This CDR3 has 18 amino acids. Unmatched junction bases numbered 12, after V lost 0 bases and J lost 5 bases. CDR1 is SGDLS, CDR2 YYNGEE, per germline. DNA for the CDR3: TGTGCCAGCAGCGTAGACACTAGCGGACGGGCGAGGACCGGGGAGCTGTTTTTT. Its protein is CASSVDTSGRARTGELFF.

This clone has at least ten counts. Other DNA variants within this sample encode the same CDR3. The rearrangement joins TRBV11-2 to TRBJ1-4; 7 bases align to TRBD1. V was clipped by 3 bases and J by 4 bases; unmatched bases: 2. CDR3 length: 14 amino acids. CDR1 SGHAT and CDR2 FQNNGV come from the germline V gene. CDR3 sequence reads: CASSFDRVNEKLFF. For the CDR3, the DNA is TGTGCCAGCAGCTTCGACAGGGTTAATGAAAAACTGTTTTTT.